The TCR beta chain described here comes from a study of OX40 agonist ivuxolimab in advanced cancers. About the research overall: Patients got intravenous ivuxolimab at 0.01 to 10 mg/kg every 2 weeks.

The repertoire was sequenced with immunoSEQ multiplex PCR; TCRdb's copy has only in-frame clones and lacks some. The data show approximately 68,000 clones, with around 93% seen just once and roughly 1% held by the top ten. CDR1 and CDR2 from the germline V gene are MNHNY and SVGAGI (reference sequence). V gave up 5 bases and J gave up 7 bases; unmatched junction bases: 3. This CDR3 is 14 amino acids long. This specimen was CD4+ or CD8+ T cells sorted from blood, taken in a trial of the OX40 agonist ivuxolimab. The sequence was obtained from an adult with an advanced solid tumor such as melanoma, head and neck, liver or kidney cancer. This chain uses TRBV6-6 with TRBJ1-6, with 9 positions matching TRBD1. The CDR3 loop reads CASSTGTGNSPLHF. CDR3 coding DNA: TGTGCCAGCAGTACCGGGACAGGGAATTCACCCCTCCACTTT.